Presented here are 27 T cell receptor beta chains from one specimen sequenced in a study of blood T cell repertoires in COVID-19. Produced via immunoSEQ multiplex PCR; TCRdb's table is partial and in-frame only. The sample records 200,000 to 250,000 clones, about four fifths being singletons. The sequencing sample was made of peripheral blood. These receptors originate from an older woman with acute or convalescent COVID-19.

In this sample, this clone turned up a few times. The chain combines TRBV4-1 with TRBJ1-6, with 8 bases identical to TRBD1. Germline loops: CDR1 MGHRA, CDR2 YSYEKL. The CDR3 covers 16 residues. V dropped 2 bases and J dropped 6; count of bases not matched to a gene: 6. The CDR3 region has the DNA TGCGCCAGCAGCCAATCGACGGACAGGGCTAATTCACCCCTCCACTTT. This gives the protein CASSQSTDRANSPLHF.

J is TRBJ2-5 and V is TRBV27; 11 nucleotides agree with TRBD1. The ends lost 6 bases at V and 4 bases at J; junction bases unmatched: 4. The CDR3 is 14 amino acids. Germline V CDR1 and CDR2: MNHEY, SMNVEV (reference sequence). The CDR3 DNA reads TGTGCCAGCAGCCGGGACAGGGGGTTAGAGACCCAGTACTTC. This codes for CASSRDRGLETQYF.

The genes are TRBV13 and TRBJ1-1; D unresolved. The CDR3 extends over 15 amino acids. Trimming shortened V by 0 bases and J by 1 base, and 9 bases separated the two germline ends. The germline V gene encodes CDR1 PRHDT and CDR2 FYEKMQ (reference sequence). CDR3 DNA: TGTGCCAGCAGCTTAGGGCTGGGAGAGAACACTGAAGCTTTCTTT. Its translation is CASSLGLGENTEAFF. Combining the CDR3 with reference TRBV13 and TRBJ1-1 gives the whole variable domain AAGVIQSPRHLIKEKRETATLKCYPIPRHDTVYWYQQGPGQDPQFLISFYEKMQSDKGSIPDRFSAQQFSDYHSELNMSSLELGDSALYFCASSLGLGENTEAFFGQGTRLTVV.

This clone was seen only once. The chain carries TRBV18 and TRBJ2-5; D possibly corresponds to TRBD2 (6 bases). Trimming left V 2 bases short and J 4 bases short, with 14 bases between. Germline V gene lookup returns CDR1 KGHSH and CDR2 LQKENI. The CDR3 is made up of 15 amino acids. This CDR3 reads CASSPGLTGGETQYF. The CDR3 bases are TGTGCCAGCTCACCAGGACTAACCGGAGGAGAGACCCAGTACTTC.

The chain links TRBV30 to TRBJ2-5; 8 bases map to TRBD2. The germline V gene has CDR1 GTSNPN and CDR2 SVGIG (reference sequence). The V and J ends lost 0 bases and 3 bases, in that order; junction bases with no gene match: 3. The CDR3 has 14 residues. The DNA for the CDR3 is TGTGCCTGGAGTGTAGTTAGCGGGAAAGAGACCCAGTACTTC. Its protein is CAWSVVSGKETQYF. Full variable domain (remainder filled in from reference TRBV30 and TRBJ2-5): SQTIHQWPATLVQPVGSPLSLECTVEGTSNPNLYWYRQAAGRGLQLLFYSVGIGQISSEVPQNLSASRPQDRQFILSSKKLLLSDSGFYLCAWSVVSGKETQYFGPGTRLLVL.

The chain is built from TRBV14 and TRBJ2-7; 10 bases are a match to TRBD1. Trimming removed 4 bases from V and 4 bases from J; junction bases left unmatched: 22. The germline V gene encodes CDR1 SGHDN and CDR2 FVKESK. The CDR3 is 20 amino acids. As DNA, the CDR3 is TGTGCCAGCAGCCTTAGCTCCGCCTGGGACAGGGGACTGTTTCGTTACGAGCAGTACTTC. Translated, it gives CASSLSSAWDRGLFRYEQYF.

This clone came up once. The J gene is TRBJ2-3, the V gene TRBV12-3 or TRBV12-4; D is ambiguous. The CDR3 extends over 11 amino acids. The V end was cut by 7 bases, the J end by 2 bases, with 4 bases between. The CDR3 reads CASTHTDTQYF. The DNA of the CDR3 is TGTGCCAGCACCCACACAGATACGCAGTATTTT.

The V call is TRBV30, the J call TRBJ2-3; possibly TRBD1 for D (5 bases). This CDR3 has 10 residues. The germline V gene has CDR1 GTSNPN and CDR2 SVGIG (reference sequence). V was shortened by 7 bases and J by 5 bases, with 7 bases between the two germline ends. This CDR3 reads CASGQDTQYF. The CDR3 DNA is TGTGCCTCAGGACAAGATACGCAGTATTTT.

This clone was seen just once. CDR3 in amino acids: CSAVRTSGYNEQFF. CDR3 nucleotide sequence: TGCAGCGCTGTACGGACTAGCGGTTACAATGAGCAGTTCTTC. V usage is TRBV29-1 and J usage is TRBJ2-1, with 10 nucleotides matching TRBD2. The V segment lost 7 bases and the J segment 4 bases; nucleotides outside the gene matches: 7. The CDR3 totals 14 residues. Germline assignment: CDR1 SQVTM and CDR2 ANQGSEA.

The chain employs TRBV2 and TRBJ1-5, with no clear D. This CDR3 has 15 amino acids. CDR1 and CDR2 (germline): SNHLY, FYNNEI. V was shortened by 6 bases and J by 8 bases, with 20 bases between the two germline ends. The CDR3 sequence: CASSPPGGRLEPQHF. The CDR3 coding sequence is TGTGCCAGCAGCCCCCCGGGCGGGAGGCTTGAGCCCCAGCATTTT. Based on the CDR3 plus reference TRBV2 and TRBJ1-5, the full variable domain is EPEVTQTPSHQVTQMGQEVILRCVPISNHLYFYWYRQILGQKVEFLVSFYNNEISEKSEIFDDQFSVERPDGSNFTLKIRSTKLEDSAMYFCASSPPGGRLEPQHFGDGTRLSIL.

The genes are TRBV2 and TRBJ2-3, with 8 nucleotides matching TRBD2. The CDR3 has 14 residues. Trimming removed 7 bases from V and 0 bases from J; junction bases left unmatched: 3. From germline, CDR1 is SNHLY and CDR2 FYNNEI. CDR3 in amino acids: CASIAGGSTDTQYF. In DNA form, the CDR3 reads TGTGCCAGCATTGCGGGGGGAAGCACAGATACGCAGTATTTT.

This clone turned up a few times. The chain is built from TRBV11-2 and TRBJ1-1, with a tentative D call TRBD1 (6 bases). The CDR3 has 15 residues. Per germline, CDR1 SGHAT and CDR2 FQNNGV. The V end was cut by 5 bases, the J end by 0 bases, with 13 bases between. The CDR3 sequence: CASSKRTALNTEAFF. CDR3 nucleotides: TGTGCCAGCAGCAAAAGGACAGCCCTGAACACTGAAGCTTTCTTT.

This clone has just a few counts. The V gene is TRBV7-2, the J gene TRBJ2-7; 7 bases are shared with TRBD2. Trimming at V came to 1 base and at J to 11 bases, leaving 5 bases not matched to a gene. The CDR3 extends over 12 amino acids. CDR1 is SGHTA, CDR2 FQGNSA, per germline. The CDR3 protein is CASSLESGGKYF. The CDR3, as DNA: TGTGCCAGCAGCTTAGAGTCGGGGGGAAAGTACTTC.

This clone has only a few counts. The J gene is TRBJ1-6, the V gene TRBV6-5; D is perhaps TRBD1 (5 bases). Between the trimmed V and J ends, which lost 0 bases and 10 bases, there was a span of 13 bases. The CDR3 covers 15 residues. Germline CDR1 reads MNHEY; CDR2 reads SVGAGI. The CDR3 region has the DNA TGTGCCAGCAGTTACTCGAAAGCAGGGATCTCACCCCTCCACTTT. Translating it yields CASSYSKAGISPLHF.

The rearrangement links TRBV9 to TRBJ2-1, with 8 bases aligning to TRBD2. Losses at the gene ends were 4 bases for V and 3 bases for J; bases not matched to a gene: 6. CDR1 is SGDLS, CDR2 YYNGEE, per germline. The CDR3 extends over 15 amino acids. The CDR3 sequence is CASSINGRDYNEQFF. Here the CDR3 DNA reads TGTGCCAGCAGCATTAACGGGAGGGACTACAATGAGCAGTTCTTC.

The chain couples TRBV2 to TRBJ2-7; no reliable D call. The germline V and J ends were trimmed by 6 bases and 4 bases, with 7 bases remaining between them. Germline CDR1 and CDR2: SNHLY and FYNNEI. The CDR3 has 11 residues. CDR3 in amino acids: CASSFMYEQYF. In DNA form, the CDR3 reads TGTGCCAGCAGCTTTATGTACGAGCAGTACTTC.

This clone was observed a few times. The chain has TRBV20-1 and TRBJ2-3; a weak D match, TRBD2 (6 bases). Germline CDR1 reads DFQATT; CDR2 reads SNEGSKA (reference sequence). V lost 5 bases to trimming and J lost 7 bases, with 10 bases between them. The CDR3 runs 11 residues. In DNA, the CDR3 is TGCAGTGCTTCGACTAGTAATACGCAGTATTTT. Translating it yields CSASTSNTQYF.

The rearrangement links TRBV6-2 or TRBV6-3 to TRBJ1-1; no clear D. This CDR3 is built from 15 residues. Looked up from germline, CDR1 is MNHEY and CDR2 is SVGEGT. V lost 5 bases to trimming and J lost 0 bases, with 13 bases between them. The CDR3 nucleotides are TGTGCCAGCAGTCCCTCGAGAGGCATGAACACTGAAGCTTTCTTT. It yields the protein CASSPSRGMNTEAFF.

V is TRBV19 and J is TRBJ1-1; D unresolved. Germline V CDR1 and CDR2: LNHDA, SQIVND (reference sequence). V was cut by 6 bases and J by 12 bases, with 26 bases left in between. This CDR3 is 15 amino acids long. CDR3 sequence reads: CASRTRSKEEGGTFF. CDR3 in DNA: TGTGCCAGTAGGACCCGGAGTAAGGAAGAGGGTGGGACTTTCTTT. The full variable domain, its missing parts supplied by reference TRBV19 and TRBJ1-1, is DGGITQSPKYLFRKEGQNVTLSCEQNLNHDAMYWYRQDPGQGLRLIYYSQIVNDFQKGDIAEGYSVSREKKESFPLTVTSAQKNPTAFYLCASRTRSKEEGGTFFGQGTRLTVV.

The chain carries TRBV11-2 and TRBJ1-1; D remains unclear. There are 15 residues in the CDR3. CDR1 is SGHAT and CDR2 is FQNNGV in the germline V gene. Trimming stripped 4 bases from V and 1 base from J, with 13 bases between. CDR3 bases: TGTGCCAGCAGCTCCCGAGAAGCGAAGAACACTGAAGCTTTCTTT. Protein product: CASSSREAKNTEAFF.

This clone showed up just once. For the CDR3, the DNA is TGTGCCAGCAGCGACGGGACAGGGGGTGACAATGAGCAGTTCTTC. Amino acid sequence: CASSDGTGGDNEQFF. This rearrangement joins TRBV7-9 to TRBJ2-1; 11 positions match TRBD1. The CDR3 consists of 15 residues. CDR1 and CDR2 (germline): SEHNR, FQNEAQ (reference sequence). With 5 bases clipped from V and 5 bases from J, the junction kept 5 bases outside the gene matches. The entire variable domain, with the rest obtained from reference TRBV7-9 and TRBJ2-1, is as follows: DTGVSQNPRHKITKRGQNVTFRCDPISEHNRLYWYRQTLGQGPEFLTYFQNEAQLEKSRLLSDRFSAERPKGSFSTLEIQRTEQGDSAMYLCASSDGTGGDNEQFFGPGTRLTVL.

V usage is TRBV4-1 and J usage is TRBJ2-1; tentatively, D is TRBD2 (5 bases). Trimming took off 2 bases at V and 0 bases at J, with 14 bases between the two ends. The CDR3 consists of 17 residues. CDR1 and CDR2 from the germline V gene are MGHRA and YSYEKL. CDR3 sequence: CASSQHLGSISYNEQFF. CDR3 nucleotides: TGCGCCAGCAGCCAACACTTAGGGAGTATCTCCTACAATGAGCAGTTCTTC.

This chain connects TRBV6-5 to TRBJ1-1; perhaps TRBD1 as D (6 bases). The germline CDR1 and CDR2 sequences are MNHEY and SVGAGI. This CDR3 spans 14 amino acids. Deletions cut 8 bases from V and 0 bases from J, with 13 bases between. The CDR3 DNA follows: TGTGCCAGCTGCAGGGGAACGGTGAACACTGAAGCTTTCTTT. It specifies CASCRGTVNTEAFF.

V and J are TRBV12-3 or TRBV12-4 and TRBJ1-6, with D unclear. The V gene lost 3 bases and the J gene lost 7 bases, with 4 bases spanning the gap. The CDR3 length is 12 residues. The CDR3 sequence is CASSFRNSPLHF. CDR3 DNA sequence: TGTGCCAGCAGTTTTCGGAATTCACCCCTCCACTTT.

The chain carries TRBV4-2 and TRBJ2-7, with 12 bases that match TRBD1. The length of the CDR3 is 17 residues. V dropped 3 bases and J dropped 5; count of bases not matched to a gene: 11. Germline V gene data show CDR1 as LGHNA and CDR2 as YNFKEQ. The CDR3 spells CASSQTGTGGASDEQYF. Here the CDR3 DNA reads TGTGCCAGCAGCCAGACGGGGACAGGGGGCGCTTCAGACGAGCAGTACTTC.

The chain couples TRBV6-6 to TRBJ1-3; D gene unclear. This CDR3 is 15 amino acids long. Germline CDR1 is MNHNY and CDR2 is SVGAGI (reference sequence). The V end was cut by 5 bases, the J end by 0 bases, with 11 bases between. CDR3 DNA: TGTGCCAGCAGTAACCGAGGCCGCTCTGGAAACACCATATATTTT. Protein sequence: CASSNRGRSGNTIYF.

The V call is TRBV6-1, the J call TRBJ1-2; D ambiguous. This CDR3 is built from 15 residues. V was cut by 1 base and J by 5 bases, with 14 bases left in between. Germline CDR1 MNHNS, CDR2 SASEGT. CDR3 bases: TGTGCCAGCAGTGAAGTCCCAGGCGTGAGTTATGGCTACACCTTC. The encoded protein is CASSEVPGVSYGYTF.